These 3 T cell receptor beta chains share one sample of origin, sequenced in a study of blood T cell repertoires in COVID-19 (dated by TCRdb to 2019 to 2021). Library prep was done by the immunoSEQ multiplex PCR assay. The source is immuneACCESS, and TCRdb retained only in-frame sequences with V and J called. Part of the clones is not carried over; for the studies checked, unresolved V genes explain less than half of this, and the remainder is unexplained. The sample table shows some 18,000 clones, and around nine tenths are seen once. Of the sample, 11% falls within the top ten clones. The sequenced material came from peripheral blood. The receptors stem from a human donor in a cohort sampled during active COVID-19.

The J gene is TRBJ2-1, the V gene TRBV18; 9 nucleotides match TRBD2. The CDR3 sequence is 18 residues long. Trimming at V came to 3 bases and at J to 5 bases, leaving 14 bases not matched to a gene. In germline, CDR1 is KGHSH, CDR2 LQKENI. CDR3 DNA: TGTGCCAGCTCACCCCTTTTCGCGCGGGGGGGAGGAAACAATGAGCAGTTCTTC. Translating gives CASSPLFARGGGNNEQFF.

The chain couples TRBV7-6 to TRBJ2-2; D may be TRBD1 (5 bases). Trimming removed 8 bases from V and 0 bases from J, with 10 bases in between. The germline V gene has CDR1 SGHVS and CDR2 FNYEAQ. CDR3 length: 14 amino acids. The CDR3 coding sequence is TGTGCCAGCTTGTGGGGCGCGAACACCGGGGAGCTGTTTTTT. This gives the protein CASLWGANTGELFF.

The chain links TRBV19 to TRBJ2-1; 7 nucleotides agree with TRBD2. Germline V gene sequence: CDR1 LNHDA, CDR2 SQIVND (reference sequence). Germline trimming cut 7 bases from V and 6 bases from J; bases unmatched to any gene: 6. There are 13 residues in the CDR3. As DNA, the CDR3 is TGTGCCAGTACCGACTCGGGGGGCAATGAGCAGTTCTTC. It encodes CASTDSGGNEQFF.